This record concerns one TCR beta chain sequence. Its antigen is not known. With UMI labels, 5' RACE was used to prepare the TRB cDNA libraries. Using the 5' RACE reads, TCRdb records one entry per CDR3 protein without DNA. Its table lists approximately 120,000 distinct CDR3 sequences. The data belong to a study of CXCR3-negative and CXCR3-positive naive CD8 T cells. Study details: Close to 135 million TRB reads were obtained in total, which works out to about 1.5 +/- 0.3 million per library. Study-wide points: Naive cells that were CXCR3-positive had more hydrophobic TRB CDR3s (compared with CXCR3-negative naive cells).

Germline V gene data show CDR1 as LNHDA and CDR2 as SQIVND (reference sequence). This CDR3 contains 11 residues. Each CD8+ T cell subset was flow-sorted in triplicate. Every sort contained 250,000 to 300,000 cells. Definition of naive CD8+ T cells rested on a CD45RO-CCR7+CD27+CD95- profile. This sequence originates from a human donor in good health. Some clones in this sample may be carry-over from other donors' samples. The source material was naive CXCR3+ CD8+ T cells from blood. This sample's subset: CD45RO-CCR7+CD27+CD95- naive CD8+ T cells expressing CXCR3 (TNR3+). V gene TRBV19 combines with J gene TRBJ2-1; with no DNA, the TCRdb D assignment of TRBD1 cannot be verified. The CDR3: CQTQGYNEQFF.